This T cell receptor beta chain is from a study of cytomegalovirus exposure and HLA in healthy donors. At the level of the study: Per a later analysis, the roughly 670 first-cohort and some 130 validation repertoires shared one platform.

The germline V gene encodes CDR1 SGHRS and CDR2 YFSETQ. This CDR3 spans 16 amino acids. After removal of 3 bases from V and 0 bases from J, the junction contained 7 bases not matched to a gene. Donors were drawn from the approximately 120-subject validation cohort, separate from the roughly 700-subject first cohort. Findings of the study overall: The study found most TCR sequences rare, yet found some public TCRs in many donors. The investigators catalogued under 200 TCR beta chains as cytomegalovirus-associated.

Comment on this clone: Its specificity is not known.

Sequencing used immunoSEQ multiplex PCR; TCRdb keeps in-frame clones, though not all of them. The table records roughly 150,000 clones, about 89% of them present only once. The material sequenced was PBMCs. This sequence joins TRBV5-1 and TRBJ2-3, with 7 bases fitting TRBD2. This TCR came from a man aged 18 to 30 in good health and CMV-seronegative. The CDR3 loop is CASSWGEGSSTDTQYF. The CDR3 DNA is TGCGCCAGCAGCTGGGGGGAGGGTTCAAGCACAGATACGCAGTATTTT.